A selection of T cell receptor beta chains follows, all from one sample in a study of blood T cell repertoires in COVID-19. This table comes from immunoSEQ multiplex PCR, and its TCRdb copy is limited to in-frame clones, with some not included. The table lists 150,000 to 200,000 clones, roughly 90% of them singletons, with 0.62% in the top ten. Sample: peripheral blood. The receptors come from a man aged 45-60 years with acute or convalescent COVID-19. CDR3s include the opening cysteine and the closing phenylalanine or tryptophan. D genes are given only for firm matches. Rows give clone size only sometimes, using once, few, many, or a class for an expanded clone.

>TRBV5-1|.|TRBD1|TRBJ1-6
CASSVAGQGNSPLHF
TGCGCCAGCAGCGTAGCGGGACAGGGGAATTCACCCCTCCACTTT
>TRBV10-2|.|.|TRBJ2-1
CASGITRKQFF
TGCGCCAGCGGGATAACTAGAAAGCAGTTCTTC
>TRBV29-1|.|TRBD2|TRBJ2-5
CSVNLATQAGGLVETQYF
TGCAGCGTTAACCTAGCTACCCAAGCGGGGGGGCTTGTAGAGACCCAGTACTTC
>TRBV27|.|TRBD1|TRBJ2-7
CASRLTGVGEQYF
TGTGCCAGCAGACTAACAGGGGTGGGTGAGCAGTACTTC
>TRBV5-1|.|.|TRBJ2-4
CASSLGTVLAKNIQYF
TGCGCCAGCAGCTTGGGGACAGTTCTAGCCAAAAACATTCAGTACTTC
>TRBV2|.|TRBD1|TRBJ1-2
CASSEGGVRGSYGYTF
TGTGCCAGCAGTGAAGGGGGCGTCAGGGGGAGCTATGGCTACACCTTC
>TRBV7-9|.|.|TRBJ1-3
CASSLVKGFSGNTIYF
TGTGCCAGCAGCTTAGTAAAGGGGTTCTCTGGAAACACCATATATTTT
>TRBV7-3|.|TRBD1|TRBJ2-7
CASSLDQGAPYEQYF
TGTGCCAGCAGCCTTGACCAGGGGGCGCCCTACGAGCAGTACTTC
>TRBV11-2|once|.|TRBJ1-3
CASSPIRGSGNTIYF
TGTGCCAGCAGCCCGATTAGGGGCTCTGGAAACACCATATATTTT
>TRBV19|.|TRBD2|TRBJ2-3
CASSPLGLADYDTQYF
TGTGCCAGTAGCCCTCTGGGACTAGCGGATTATGATACGCAGTATTTT
>TRBV30|.|TRBD2|TRBJ2-1
CAWRTSGTNEQFF
TGTGCCTGGAGGACTAGCGGGACAAATGAGCAGTTCTTC
>TRBV5-1|.|.|TRBJ2-1
CASSLVAASGGEQFF
TGCGCCAGCAGCTTGGTAGCGGCCTCCGGGGGTGAGCAGTTCTTC
>TRBV2|.|.|TRBJ2-6
CASTQIVSGANVLTF
TGTGCCAGCACCCAGATTGTTTCTGGGGCCAACGTCCTGACTTTC
>TRBV19|.|TRBD2|TRBJ2-2
CASGRATGELFF
TGTGCTAGCGGGAGGGCCACCGGGGAGCTGTTTTTT
>TRBV11-2|.|.|TRBJ2-7
CASSSNSYEQYF
TGTGCCAGCAGCTCCAACAGCTACGAGCAGTACTTC
>TRBV28|.|.|TRBJ1-2
CASSTPDTHGYTF
TGTGCCAGCAGTACTCCGGACACTCATGGCTACACCTTC
>TRBV2|.|.|TRBJ2-3
CASTFRRADTQYF
TGTGCCAGCACCTTCCGCAGGGCAGATACGCAGTATTTT
>TRBV19|.|.|TRBJ2-5
CASSYRGETQYF
TGTGCCAGTAGTTACCGCGGGGAGACCCAGTACTTC
>TRBV18|.|TRBD2|TRBJ2-2
CASSPLSGAYATGELFF
TGTGCCAGCTCACCACTGAGCGGGGCTTATGCCACCGGGGAGCTGTTTTTT
>TRBV5-5|.|.|TRBJ2-2
CASSLLWGDFKTGELFF
TGTGCCAGCAGCTTATTATGGGGGGATTTCAAGACCGGGGAGCTGTTTTTT
>TRBV20-1|.|.|TRBJ2-5
CSASRQGETQYF
TGCAGTGCTAGTAGGCAGGGGGAGACCCAGTACTTC
>TRBV28|.|.|TRBJ1-5
CASSFEWAGQPQHF
TGTGCCAGCAGTTTTGAGTGGGCGGGGCAGCCCCAGCATTTT
>TRBV7-6|.|.|TRBJ1-2
CASSLTAGSNYGYTF
TGTGCCAGCAGCTTAACTGCAGGGTCTAACTATGGCTACACCTTC
>TRBV28|.|.|TRBJ1-1
CASSAPAQGNTEAFF
TGTGCCAGCTCTGCGCCTGCGCAGGGCAACACTGAAGCTTTCTTT
>TRBV4-1|.|TRBD1|TRBJ1-4
CASSQDWGQLEKLFF
TGCGCCAGCAGCCAAGATTGGGGACAGCTCGAAAAACTGTTTTTT
>TRBV7-3|.|.|TRBJ2-3
CASSPPSTDTQYF
TGTGCCAGCAGCCCCCCGAGCACAGATACGCAGTATTTT
>TRBV28|.|TRBD2|TRBJ2-1
CASNLSGSNEQFF
TGTGCCAGCAACCTTAGCGGGAGCAATGAGCAGTTCTTC
>TRBV10-3|.|TRBD1|TRBJ2-2
CAISGTGDGELFF
TGTGCCATCAGTGGGACAGGGGACGGGGAGCTGTTTTTT
>TRBV11-2|.|.|TRBJ2-7
CASSTLNLPPYEQYF
TGTGCCAGCAGCACCCTTAACTTACCCCCCTACGAGCAGTACTTC